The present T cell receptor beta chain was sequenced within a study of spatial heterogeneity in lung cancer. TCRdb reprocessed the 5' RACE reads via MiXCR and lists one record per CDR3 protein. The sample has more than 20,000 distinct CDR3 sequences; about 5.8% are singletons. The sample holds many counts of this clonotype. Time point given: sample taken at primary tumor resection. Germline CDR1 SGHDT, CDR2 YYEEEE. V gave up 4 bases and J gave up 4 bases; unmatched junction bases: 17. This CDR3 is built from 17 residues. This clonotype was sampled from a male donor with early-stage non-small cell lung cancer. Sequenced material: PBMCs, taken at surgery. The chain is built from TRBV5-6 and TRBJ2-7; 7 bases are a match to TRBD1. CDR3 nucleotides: TGTGCCAGCAGCGCTCTGGGGCGACAGGGCAATAAGTACGAGCAGTACTTC. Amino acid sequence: CASSALGRQGNKYEQYF.